This is a list of T cell receptor beta chains from one sample in a study of blood T cell repertoires in COVID-19. TCRdb keeps only in-frame clones here, not all; method: immunoSEQ multiplex PCR. The sample gives 130,000 to 150,000 clones, more than 80% of which show up once; roughly 8% is in the top ten. Sequencing was carried out using peripheral blood. All receptors come from a human donor with acute or convalescent COVID-19. The donor label of this sample is uncertain. Each CDR3 is given with its conserved first and last residue. The order of the fields is CDR3 length, D gene, V gene, clone size, J gene, CDR3 DNA, CDR3 protein. A D gene is named only where the DNA matches it firmly. Size is omitted from some rows. Given values are once, few, many or a class for expanded clones.

len: 15; d_gene: .; v_gene: TRBV5-5; abundance: .; j_gene: TRBJ1-1; CDR3nt: TGTGCCAGCAGCCTAGAACAGGCCCTGAACACTGAAGCTTTCTTT; CDR3aa: CASSLEQALNTEAFF
len: 17; d_gene: TRBD1; v_gene: TRBV18; abundance: once; j_gene: TRBJ2-7; CDR3nt: TGTGCCAGCTCACTAATTTCCGGGACAGGTAGCTCCTACGAGCAGTACTTC; CDR3aa: CASSLISGTGSSYEQYF
len: 15; d_gene: TRBD2; v_gene: TRBV5-1; abundance: .; j_gene: TRBJ2-3; CDR3nt: TGCGCCAGCAGCTTGAGAAGCGGGGGCACAGATACGCAGTATTTT; CDR3aa: CASSLRSGGTDTQYF
len: 11; d_gene: .; v_gene: TRBV6-1; abundance: few; j_gene: TRBJ1-2; CDR3nt: TGTGCCAGCAGTGAAAACCTGAGGAAAGCCTTC; CDR3aa: CASSENLRKAF
len: 15; d_gene: TRBD2; v_gene: TRBV14; abundance: .; j_gene: TRBJ2-3; CDR3nt: TGTGCCAGCAGCCGACTAGCGGGGGCGGGAGATACGCAGTATTTT; CDR3aa: CASSRLAGAGDTQYF
len: 13; d_gene: .; v_gene: TRBV7-8; abundance: .; j_gene: TRBJ1-5; CDR3nt: TGTGCCAGCAGCTTAGGGAGGGATCAGCCCCAGCATTTT; CDR3aa: CASSLGRDQPQHF
len: 13; d_gene: .; v_gene: TRBV7-7; abundance: .; j_gene: TRBJ2-5; CDR3nt: TGTGCCAGCAGCTCTTCCCCTCAAGAGACCCAGTACTTC; CDR3aa: CASSSSPQETQYF
len: 14; d_gene: TRBD1; v_gene: TRBV19; abundance: .; j_gene: TRBJ2-3; CDR3nt: TGTGCCAGTAGTATGGGACAGTCCACAGATACGCAGTATTTT; CDR3aa: CASSMGQSTDTQYF
len: 15; d_gene: TRBD1; v_gene: TRBV5-1; abundance: .; j_gene: TRBJ1-1; CDR3nt: TGCGCCAGCGCTTGGGACAGGAACTTGAACACTGAAGCTTTCTTT; CDR3aa: CASAWDRNLNTEAFF
len: 15; d_gene: .; v_gene: TRBV30; abundance: .; j_gene: TRBJ1-2; CDR3nt: TGTGCCTGGAGAGACCCTGGGGCGATGGACTATGGCTACACCTTC; CDR3aa: CAWRDPGAMDYGYTF
len: 16; d_gene: .; v_gene: TRBV19; abundance: .; j_gene: TRBJ1-3; CDR3nt: TGTGCCACCCAGGGCCAGGGCAAGAGCTCTGGAAACACCATATATTTT; CDR3aa: CATQGQGKSSGNTIYF
len: 19; d_gene: .; v_gene: TRBV5-5; abundance: .; j_gene: TRBJ1-5; CDR3nt: TGTGCCAGCAGCTTGGCCAGTGGTCCCGGAAGGGGGAGCAATCAGCCCCAGCATTTT; CDR3aa: CASSLASGPGRGSNQPQHF